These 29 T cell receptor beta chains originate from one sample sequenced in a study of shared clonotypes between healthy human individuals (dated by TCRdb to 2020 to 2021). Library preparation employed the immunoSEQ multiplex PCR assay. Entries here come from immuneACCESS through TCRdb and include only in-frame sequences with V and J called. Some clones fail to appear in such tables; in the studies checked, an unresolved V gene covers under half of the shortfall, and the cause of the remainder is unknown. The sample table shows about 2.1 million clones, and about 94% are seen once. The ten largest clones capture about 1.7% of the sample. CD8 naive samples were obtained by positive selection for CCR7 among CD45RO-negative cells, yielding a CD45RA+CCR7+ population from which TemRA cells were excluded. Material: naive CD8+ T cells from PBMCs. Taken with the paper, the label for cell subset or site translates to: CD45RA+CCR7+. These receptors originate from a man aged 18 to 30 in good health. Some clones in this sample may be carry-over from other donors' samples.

This chain's CDR3 is CASRGGAGNTIYF. CDR3 nucleotide sequence: TGTGCCAGTAGAGGAGGGGCTGGAAACACCATATATTTT. The chain recombines TRBV19 with TRBJ1-3, with D tentatively TRBD1 (5 bases). The CDR3 runs to 13 residues. The germline CDR1 and CDR2 sequences are LNHDA and SQIVND (reference sequence). V shed 6 bases and J shed 2 bases, with 8 bases lying between them.

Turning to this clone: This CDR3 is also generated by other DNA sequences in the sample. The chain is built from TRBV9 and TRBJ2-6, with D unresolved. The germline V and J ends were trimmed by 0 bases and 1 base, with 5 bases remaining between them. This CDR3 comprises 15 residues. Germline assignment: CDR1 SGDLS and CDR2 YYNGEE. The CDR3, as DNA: TGTGCCAGCAGCGTAGGTAGTTCTGGGGCCAACGTCCTGACTTTC. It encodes CASSVGSSGANVLTF.

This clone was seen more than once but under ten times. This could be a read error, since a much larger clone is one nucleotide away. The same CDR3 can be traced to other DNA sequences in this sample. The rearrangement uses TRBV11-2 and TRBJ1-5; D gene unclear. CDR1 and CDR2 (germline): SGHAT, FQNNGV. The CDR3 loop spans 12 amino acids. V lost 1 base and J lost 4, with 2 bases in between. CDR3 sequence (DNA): TGTGCCAGCAGCTTAGGGAATCAGCCCCAGCATTTT. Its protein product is CASSLGNQPQHF.

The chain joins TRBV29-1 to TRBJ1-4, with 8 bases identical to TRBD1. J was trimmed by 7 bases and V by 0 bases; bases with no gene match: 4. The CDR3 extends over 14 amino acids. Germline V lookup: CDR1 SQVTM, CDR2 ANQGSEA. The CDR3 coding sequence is TGCAGCGTTGAAGATCCGGACAGGGTTGAAAAACTGTTTTTT. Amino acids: CSVEDPDRVEKLFF.

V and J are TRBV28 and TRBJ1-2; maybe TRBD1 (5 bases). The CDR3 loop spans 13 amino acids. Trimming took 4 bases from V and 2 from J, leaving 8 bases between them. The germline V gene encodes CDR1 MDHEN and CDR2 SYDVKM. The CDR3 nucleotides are TGTGCCAGCAGTTGGGACGGGAACTATGGCTACACCTTC. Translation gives CASSWDGNYGYTF.

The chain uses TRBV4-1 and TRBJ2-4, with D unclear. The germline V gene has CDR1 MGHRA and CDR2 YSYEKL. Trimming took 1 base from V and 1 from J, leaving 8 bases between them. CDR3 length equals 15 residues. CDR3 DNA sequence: TGCGCCAGCAGCCAAGTTTTGGGTGCCAAAAACATTCAGTACTTC. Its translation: CASSQVLGAKNIQYF.

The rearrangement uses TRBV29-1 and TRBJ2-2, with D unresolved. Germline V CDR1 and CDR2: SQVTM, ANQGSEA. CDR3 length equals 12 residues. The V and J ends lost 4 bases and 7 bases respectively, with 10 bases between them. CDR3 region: CSVVVDGGELFF. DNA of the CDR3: TGCAGCGTTGTTGTCGACGGCGGGGAGCTGTTTTTT.

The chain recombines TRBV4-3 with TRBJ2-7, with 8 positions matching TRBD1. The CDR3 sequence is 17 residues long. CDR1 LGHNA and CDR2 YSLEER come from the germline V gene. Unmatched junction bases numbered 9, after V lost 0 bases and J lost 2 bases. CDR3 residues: CASSQDWTGTLPYEQYF. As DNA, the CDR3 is TGCGCCAGCAGCCAAGATTGGACAGGGACCCTCCCCTACGAGCAGTACTTC.

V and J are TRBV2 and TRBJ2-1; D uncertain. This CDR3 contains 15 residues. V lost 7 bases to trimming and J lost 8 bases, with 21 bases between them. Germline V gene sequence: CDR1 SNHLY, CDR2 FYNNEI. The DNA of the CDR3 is TGTGCCAGCACTCAACTCGAAATAGGAGAGGATGAGCAGTTCTTC. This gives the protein CASTQLEIGEDEQFF.

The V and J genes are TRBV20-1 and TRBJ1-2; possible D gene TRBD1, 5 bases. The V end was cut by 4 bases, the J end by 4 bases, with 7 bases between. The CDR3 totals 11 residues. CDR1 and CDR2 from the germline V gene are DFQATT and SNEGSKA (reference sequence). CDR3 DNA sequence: TGCAGTGCTACAGGGAGCTATGGCTACACCTTC. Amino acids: CSATGSYGYTF.

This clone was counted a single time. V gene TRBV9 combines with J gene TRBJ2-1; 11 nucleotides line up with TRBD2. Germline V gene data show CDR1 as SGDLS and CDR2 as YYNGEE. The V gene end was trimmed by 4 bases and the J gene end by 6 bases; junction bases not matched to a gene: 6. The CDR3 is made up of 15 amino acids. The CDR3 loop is CASSLGTSGFNEQFF. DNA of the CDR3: TGTGCCAGCAGCTTAGGGACTAGCGGATTCAATGAGCAGTTCTTC.

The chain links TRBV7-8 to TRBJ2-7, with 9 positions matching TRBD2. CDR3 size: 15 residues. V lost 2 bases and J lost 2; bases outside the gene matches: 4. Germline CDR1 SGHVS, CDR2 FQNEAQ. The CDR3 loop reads CASSLRSSGAYEQYF. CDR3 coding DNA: TGTGCCAGCAGCTTAAGGTCTAGCGGGGCCTACGAGCAGTACTTC. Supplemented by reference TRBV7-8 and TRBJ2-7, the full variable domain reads GAGVSQSPRYKVAKRGQDVALRCDPISGHVSLFWYQQALGQGPEFLTYFQNEAQLDKSGLPSDRFFAERPEGSVSTLKIQRTQQEDSAVYLCASSLRSSGAYEQYFGPGTRLTVT.

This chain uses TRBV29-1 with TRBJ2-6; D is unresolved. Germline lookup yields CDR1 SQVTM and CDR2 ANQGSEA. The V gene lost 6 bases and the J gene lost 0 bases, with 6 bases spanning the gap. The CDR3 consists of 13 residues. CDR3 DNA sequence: TGCAGCGTCCGCCCCTCTGGGGCCAACGTCCTGACTTTC. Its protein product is CSVRPSGANVLTF. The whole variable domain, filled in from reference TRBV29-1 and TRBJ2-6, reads SAVISQKPSRDICQRGTSLTIQCQVDSQVTMMFWYRQQPGQSLTLIATANQGSEATYESGFVIDKFPISRPNLTFSTLTVSNMSPEDSSIYLCSVRPSGANVLTFGAGSRLTVL.

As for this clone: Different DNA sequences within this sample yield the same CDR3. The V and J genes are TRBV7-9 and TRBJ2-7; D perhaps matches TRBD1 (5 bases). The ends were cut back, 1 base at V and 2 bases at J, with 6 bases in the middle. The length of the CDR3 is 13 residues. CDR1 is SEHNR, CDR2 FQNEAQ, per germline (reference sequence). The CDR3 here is CASSLGQPYEQYF. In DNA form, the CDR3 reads TGTGCCAGCAGCTTAGGACAGCCCTACGAGCAGTACTTC.

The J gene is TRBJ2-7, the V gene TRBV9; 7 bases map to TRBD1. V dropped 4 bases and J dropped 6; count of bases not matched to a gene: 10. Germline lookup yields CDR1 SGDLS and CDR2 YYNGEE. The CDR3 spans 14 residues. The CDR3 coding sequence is TGTGCCAGCAGCCCGAGGGACAGCCGAAGCGAGCAGTACTTC. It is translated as CASSPRDSRSEQYF.

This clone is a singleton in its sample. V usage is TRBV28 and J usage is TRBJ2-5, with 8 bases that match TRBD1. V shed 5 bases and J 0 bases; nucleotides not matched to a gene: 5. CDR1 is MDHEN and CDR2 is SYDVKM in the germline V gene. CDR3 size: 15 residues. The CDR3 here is CASSDLDRDQETQYF. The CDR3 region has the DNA TGTGCCAGCAGTGACCTGGACAGGGACCAAGAGACCCAGTACTTC.

DNA for the CDR3: TGTGCCAGCAGTTCAGGGAGACAGGGCTTAGATACGCAGTATTTT. Residues: CASSSGRQGLDTQYF. The chain is built from TRBV27 and TRBJ2-3; 7 bases fit TRBD1. The CDR3 spans 15 residues. Germline lookup yields CDR1 MNHEY and CDR2 SMNVEV (reference sequence). V was pared by 4 bases and J by 5 bases, with 9 bases of the junction left unmatched.

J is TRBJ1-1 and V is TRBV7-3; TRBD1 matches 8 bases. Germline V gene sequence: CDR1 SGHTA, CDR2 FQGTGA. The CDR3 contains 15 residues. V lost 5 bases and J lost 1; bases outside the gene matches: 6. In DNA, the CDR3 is TGTGCCAGCAGCCCACGGACAGGGAAGAACACTGAAGCTTTCTTT. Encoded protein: CASSPRTGKNTEAFF.

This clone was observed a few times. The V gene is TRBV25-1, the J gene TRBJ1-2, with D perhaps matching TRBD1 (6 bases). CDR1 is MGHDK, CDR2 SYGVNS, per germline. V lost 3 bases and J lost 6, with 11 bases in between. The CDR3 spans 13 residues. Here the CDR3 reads CASSDFPGDGYTF. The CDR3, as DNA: TGTGCCAGCAGTGACTTTCCAGGGGATGGCTACACCTTC.

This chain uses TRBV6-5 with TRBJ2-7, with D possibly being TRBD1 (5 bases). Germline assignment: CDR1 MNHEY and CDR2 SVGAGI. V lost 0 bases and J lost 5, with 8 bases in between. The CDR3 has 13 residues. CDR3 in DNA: TGTGCCAGCAGTTACTCGATAGGGGACGAGCAGTACTTC. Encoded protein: CASSYSIGDEQYF.

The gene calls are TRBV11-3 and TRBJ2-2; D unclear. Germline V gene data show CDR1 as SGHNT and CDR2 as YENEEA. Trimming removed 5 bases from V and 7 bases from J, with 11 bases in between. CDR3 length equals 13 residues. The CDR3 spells CASSPRGSGELFF. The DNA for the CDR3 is TGTGCCAGCAGCCCCCGTGGCAGCGGGGAGCTGTTTTTT.

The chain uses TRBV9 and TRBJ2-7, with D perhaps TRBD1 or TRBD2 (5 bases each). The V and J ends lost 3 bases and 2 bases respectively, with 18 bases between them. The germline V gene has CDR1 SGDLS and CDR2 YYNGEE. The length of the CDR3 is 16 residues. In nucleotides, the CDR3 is TGTGCCAGCAGCGAGAAGGGGAGAGAGGGTCCCTACGAGCAGTACTTC. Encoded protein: CASSEKGREGPYEQYF.

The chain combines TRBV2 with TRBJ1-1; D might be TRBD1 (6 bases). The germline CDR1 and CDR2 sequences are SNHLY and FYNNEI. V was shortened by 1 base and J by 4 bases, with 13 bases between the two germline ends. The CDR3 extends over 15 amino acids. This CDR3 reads CASSEDGATGTEAFF. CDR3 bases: TGTGCCAGCAGTGAAGATGGGGCGACAGGCACTGAAGCTTTCTTT.

CDR3 amino acids: CASASGNSYEQYF. The CDR3 DNA reads TGTGCCAGCGCTAGCGGGAACTCCTACGAGCAGTACTTC. The chain joins TRBV7-9 to TRBJ2-7; 9 positions agree with TRBD2. Germline lookup yields CDR1 SEHNR and CDR2 FQNEAQ (reference sequence). CDR3 length equals 13 residues. The V segment lost 8 bases and the J segment 0 bases; nucleotides outside the gene matches: 2.

CDR3 DNA: TGTGCCAGCAGTTTATGGGCTAGCGGGGATCGGAGCGAGCAGTACTTC. Residues: CASSLWASGDRSEQYF. The chain recombines TRBV28 with TRBJ2-7; 9 bases line up with TRBD2. J gave up 6 bases and V 0 bases, and 9 bases lay outside the gene matches. Per germline, CDR1 MDHEN and CDR2 SYDVKM. CDR3 length equals 16 residues.

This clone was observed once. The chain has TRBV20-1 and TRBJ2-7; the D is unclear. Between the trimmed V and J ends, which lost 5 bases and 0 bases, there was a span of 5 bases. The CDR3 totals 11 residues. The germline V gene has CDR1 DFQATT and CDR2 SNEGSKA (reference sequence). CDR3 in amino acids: CSAQISYEQYF. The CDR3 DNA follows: TGCAGTGCTCAAATCTCCTACGAGCAGTACTTC.

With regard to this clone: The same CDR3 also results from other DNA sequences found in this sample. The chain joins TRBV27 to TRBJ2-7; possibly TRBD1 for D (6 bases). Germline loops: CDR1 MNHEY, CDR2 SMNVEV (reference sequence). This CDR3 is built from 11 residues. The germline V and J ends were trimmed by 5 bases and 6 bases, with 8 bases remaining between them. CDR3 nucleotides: TGTGCCAGCAGTACAGGGCTCGAGCAGTACTTC. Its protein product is CASSTGLEQYF.

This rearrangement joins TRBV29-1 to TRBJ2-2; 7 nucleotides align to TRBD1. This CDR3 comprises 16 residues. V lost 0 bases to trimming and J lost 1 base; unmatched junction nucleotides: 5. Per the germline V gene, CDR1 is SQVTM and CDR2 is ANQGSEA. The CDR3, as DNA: TGCAGCGTTGAAGAAAGGACAGGCGGGAACACCGGGGAGCTGTTTTTT. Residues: CSVEERTGGNTGELFF.

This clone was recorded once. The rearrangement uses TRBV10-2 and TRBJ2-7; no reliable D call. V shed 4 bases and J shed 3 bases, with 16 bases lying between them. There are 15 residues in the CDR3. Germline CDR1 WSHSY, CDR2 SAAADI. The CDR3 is CASSADSTSFYEQYF. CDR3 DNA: TGCGCCAGCAGTGCAGACTCAACGTCTTTCTACGAGCAGTACTTC.